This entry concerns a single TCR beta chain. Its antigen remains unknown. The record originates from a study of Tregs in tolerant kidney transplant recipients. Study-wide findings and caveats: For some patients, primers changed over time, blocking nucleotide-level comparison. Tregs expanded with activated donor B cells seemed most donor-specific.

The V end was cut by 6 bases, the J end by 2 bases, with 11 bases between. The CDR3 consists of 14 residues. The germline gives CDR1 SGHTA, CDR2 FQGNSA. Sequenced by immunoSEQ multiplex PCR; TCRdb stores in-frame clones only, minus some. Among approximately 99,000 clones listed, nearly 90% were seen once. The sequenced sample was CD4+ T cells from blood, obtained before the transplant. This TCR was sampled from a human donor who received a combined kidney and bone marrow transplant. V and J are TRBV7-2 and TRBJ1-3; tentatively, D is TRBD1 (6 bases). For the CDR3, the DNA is TGTGCCAGCAGTCCAGGGGTAGCTGGAAACACCATATATTTT. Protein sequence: CASSPGVAGNTIYF.